Listed here is a single TCR beta chain. The V gene end was trimmed by 4 bases and the J gene end by 7 bases; junction bases not matched to a gene: 6. The CDR3 spans 15 residues. Looked up from germline, CDR1 is SGHAT and CDR2 is FQNNGV. Generated by immunoSEQ multiplex PCR, the TCRdb table keeps only in-frame clones and is missing some. The data hold 80,000 to 100,000 clones, with 90% to 95% observed a single time. This record comes from a study of blood T cell repertoires in COVID-19. This TCR derives from a human donor with active COVID-19. The donor label of this sample is uncertain. This chain connects TRBV11-2 to TRBJ2-1, with 11 nucleotides matching TRBD2. Material: peripheral blood. The CDR3, as DNA: TGTGCCAGCAGCTCTAGTAGCGGGGGGGCGAATGAGCAGTTCTTC. It encodes CASSSSSGGANEQFF.